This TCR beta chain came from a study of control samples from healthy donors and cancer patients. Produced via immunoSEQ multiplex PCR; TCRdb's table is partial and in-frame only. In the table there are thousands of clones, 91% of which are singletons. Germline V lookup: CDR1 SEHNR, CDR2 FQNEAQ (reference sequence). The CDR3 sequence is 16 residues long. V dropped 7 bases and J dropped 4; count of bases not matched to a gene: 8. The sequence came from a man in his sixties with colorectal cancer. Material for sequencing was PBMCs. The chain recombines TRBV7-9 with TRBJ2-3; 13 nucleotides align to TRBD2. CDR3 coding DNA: TGTGCCAGCACTTTAGGGACTAGCGGGGCCCCAGATACGCAGTATTTT. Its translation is CASTLGTSGAPDTQYF.